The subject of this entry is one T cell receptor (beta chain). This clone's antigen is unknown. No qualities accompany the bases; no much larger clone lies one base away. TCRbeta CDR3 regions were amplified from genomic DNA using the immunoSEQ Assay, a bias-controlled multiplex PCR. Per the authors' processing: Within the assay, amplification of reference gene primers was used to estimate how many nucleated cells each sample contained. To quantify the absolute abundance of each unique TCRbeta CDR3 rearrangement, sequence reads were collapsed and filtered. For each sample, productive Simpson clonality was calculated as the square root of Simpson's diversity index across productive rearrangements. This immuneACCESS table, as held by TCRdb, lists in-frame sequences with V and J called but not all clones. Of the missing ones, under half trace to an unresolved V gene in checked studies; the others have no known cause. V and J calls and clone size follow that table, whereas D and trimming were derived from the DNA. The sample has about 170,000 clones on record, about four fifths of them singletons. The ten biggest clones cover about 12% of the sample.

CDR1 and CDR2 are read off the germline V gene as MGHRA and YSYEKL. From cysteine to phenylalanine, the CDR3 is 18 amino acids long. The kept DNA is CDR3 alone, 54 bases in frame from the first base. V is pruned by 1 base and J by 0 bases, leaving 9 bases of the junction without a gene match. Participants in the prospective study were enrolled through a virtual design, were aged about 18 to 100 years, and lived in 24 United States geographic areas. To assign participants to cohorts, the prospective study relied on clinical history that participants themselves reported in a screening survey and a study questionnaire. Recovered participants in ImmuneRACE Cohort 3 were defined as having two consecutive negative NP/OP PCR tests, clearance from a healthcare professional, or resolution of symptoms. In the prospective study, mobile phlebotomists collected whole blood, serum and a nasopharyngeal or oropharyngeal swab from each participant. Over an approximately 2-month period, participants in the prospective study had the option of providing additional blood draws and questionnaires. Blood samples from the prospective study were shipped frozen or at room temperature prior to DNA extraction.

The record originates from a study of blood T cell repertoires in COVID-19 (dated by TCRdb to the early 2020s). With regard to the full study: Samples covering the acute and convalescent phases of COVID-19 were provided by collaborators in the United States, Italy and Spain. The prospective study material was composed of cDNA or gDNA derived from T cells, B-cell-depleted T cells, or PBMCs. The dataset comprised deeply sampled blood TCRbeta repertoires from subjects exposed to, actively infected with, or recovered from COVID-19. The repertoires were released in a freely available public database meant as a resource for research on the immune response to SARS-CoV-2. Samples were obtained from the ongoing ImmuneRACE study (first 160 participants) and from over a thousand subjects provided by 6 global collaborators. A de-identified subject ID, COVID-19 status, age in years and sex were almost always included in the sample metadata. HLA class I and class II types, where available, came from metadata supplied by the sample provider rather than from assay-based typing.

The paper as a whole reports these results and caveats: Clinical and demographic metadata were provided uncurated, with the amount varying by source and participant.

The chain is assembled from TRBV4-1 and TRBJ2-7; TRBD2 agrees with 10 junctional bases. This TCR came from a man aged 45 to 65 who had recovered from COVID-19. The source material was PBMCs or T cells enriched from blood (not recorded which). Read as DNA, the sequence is TGCGCCAGCAGCCAAGGTGTCGGAGCGGGGGGGACCTCCTACGAGCAGTACTTC. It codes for CASSQGVGAGGTSYEQYF.